Presented here are 8 T cell receptor beta chains from one specimen sequenced in a study of beta chain features in type 1 diabetes. As every portion of the isolated RNA was reverse transcribed, the sequencing read expressed TCRB transcripts. Sequencing used immunoSEQ multiplex PCR; TCRdb keeps in-frame clones, though not all of them. The sample carries approximately 380,000 clones, roughly 16% recorded once. Sequencing was performed on naive CD4+ T cells from blood. These TCRs come from a young woman in good health.

The CDR3 region is CAQKSGTGSEKLFF. DNA for the CDR3: TGTGCCCAGAAGTCCGGGACAGGGAGTGAAAAACTGTTTTTT. The V and J genes are TRBV30 and TRBJ1-4; 9 bases match TRBD1. Germline CDR1 reads GTSNPN; CDR2 reads SVGIG (reference sequence). This CDR3 has 14 amino acids. The V and J ends lost 8 bases and 7 bases, in that order; junction bases with no gene match: 11.

This clone was seen only a few times. The CDR3 sequence: CATSRVEVDEQYF. In DNA, the CDR3 is TGTGCCACCAGCAGAGTCGAGGTGGACGAGCAGTACTTC. The rearrangement links TRBV15 to TRBJ2-7; D gene ambiguous. This CDR3 region has 13 residues. Trimming cost V 1 base and J 5 bases, with 9 bases left between them. Per the germline V gene, CDR1 is LNHNV and CDR2 is YYDKDF (reference sequence). The complete variable domain, with remaining parts taken from reference TRBV15 and TRBJ2-7, reads DAMVIQNPRYQVTQFGKPVTLSCSQTLNHNVMYWYQQKSSQAPKLLFHYYDKDFNNEADTPDNFQSRRPNTSFCFLDIRSPGLGDTAMYLCATSRVEVDEQYFGPGTRLTVT.

The rearrangement joins TRBV30 to TRBJ1-3; no definite D call. Germline V gene lookup returns CDR1 GTSNPN and CDR2 SVGIG (reference sequence). The CDR3 extends over 13 amino acids. Trimming left V 8 bases short and J 0 bases short, with 11 bases between. The CDR3 coding sequence is TGTGCCGGAGACTCCAGCTCTGGAAACACCATATATTTT. It yields the protein CAGDSSSGNTIYF.

J is TRBJ1-1 and V is TRBV30; 10 bases fit TRBD1. The CDR3 consists of 19 residues. Germline V gives CDR1 GTSNPN, CDR2 SVGIG (reference sequence). V was clipped by 0 bases and J by 2 bases; unmatched bases: 15. The CDR3 sequence: CAWSVRRQGARSGNTEAFF. DNA for the CDR3: TGTGCCTGGAGTGTACGTAGACAGGGGGCTAGGTCGGGAAACACTGAAGCTTTCTTT. Supplemented by reference TRBV30 and TRBJ1-1, the full variable domain reads SQTIHQWPATLVQPVGSPLSLECTVEGTSNPNLYWYRQAAGRGLQLLFYSVGIGQISSEVPQNLSASRPQDRQFILSSKKLLLSDSGFYLCAWSVRRQGARSGNTEAFFGQGTRLTVV.

V usage is TRBV5-6 and J usage is TRBJ2-3; TRBD1 is a possible D gene (6 bases). There are 14 residues in the CDR3. Between the trimmed V and J ends, which lost 3 bases and 4 bases, there was a span of 12 bases. Per the germline V gene, CDR1 is SGHDT and CDR2 is YYEEEE. This CDR3 reads CASSSKQGSDTQYF. CDR3 DNA sequence: TGTGCCAGCAGCTCAAAACAGGGCTCAGATACGCAGTATTTT.

The J gene is TRBJ2-1, the V gene TRBV2; a weak D match, TRBD1 (5 bases). The germline V and J ends were trimmed by 9 bases and 4 bases, with 16 bases remaining between them. Germline CDR1 is SNHLY and CDR2 is FYNNEI. CDR3 length: 14 residues. The DNA of the CDR3 is TGTGCCAGGCGAGTTATGACAGTATACAATGAGCAGTTCTTC. It is translated as CARRVMTVYNEQFF. Combining the CDR3 with reference TRBV2 and TRBJ2-1 gives the whole variable domain EPEVTQTPSHQVTQMGQEVILRCVPISNHLYFYWYRQILGQKVEFLVSFYNNEISEKSEIFDDQFSVERPDGSNFTLKIRSTKLEDSAMYFCARRVMTVYNEQFFGPGTRLTVL.

This chain joins TRBV20-1 and TRBJ2-5; tentative D call: TRBD2 (5 bases). Germline V gene sequence: CDR1 DFQATT, CDR2 SNEGSKA (reference sequence). V shed 5 bases and J shed 4 bases, with 8 bases lying between them. The CDR3 has 11 amino acids. For the CDR3, the DNA is TGCAGTGCTCAACGGGGAGAGACCCAGTACTTC. This codes for CSAQRGETQYF.

This clone was counted a few times. The gene calls are TRBV6-5 and TRBJ1-2, with a possible D match to TRBD1 (6 bases). Trimming cost V 5 bases and J 7 bases, with 17 bases left between them. The germline gives CDR1 MNHEY, CDR2 SVGAGI. CDR3 length: 14 residues. CDR3 nucleotide sequence: TGTGCCAGCAGTGACCGACAGGCCGGCTTTGGCTACACCTTC. Protein product: CASSDRQAGFGYTF.